Following are 27 T cell receptor beta chains from one sample sequenced in a study of blood T cells in healthy people across ages. Primers used in a second PCR of about 6 to 12 cycles were a sample-barcoded 5' primer and a J-beta primer mix. TCRdb analysed the 5' RACE reads with MiXCR anew, one entry per CDR3 protein. Of around 1,000,000 distinct CDR3 sequences listed, around 25% are singletons. In addition, the sample was reused for a study of T cells of mothers and their children.

Material: blood. These TCRs come from a girl under 10 years old in good health.

The sample holds a few counts of this clonotype. The rearrangement joins TRBV7-6 to TRBJ1-5; D not resolved. Trimming removed 2 bases at V and 7 bases at J, with 9 bases between. This CDR3 has 13 amino acids. Germline V CDR1 and CDR2: SGHVS, FNYEAQ. The CDR3 protein is CASSLNGEQPQHF. Here the CDR3 DNA reads TGTGCCAGCAGCTTAAACGGGGAACAGCCCCAGCATTTT.

This clonotype was picked up a small number of times. The rearrangement joins TRBV2 to TRBJ1-2; a weak D match, TRBD1 (5 bases). The CDR3 has 13 residues. V lost 2 bases, J lost 8 bases, and 12 bases lay in between. Germline V CDR1 and CDR2: SNHLY, FYNNEI. As DNA, the CDR3 is TGTGCCAGCAGTGAATCCAGGGCCGAGGGCTACACCTTC. It codes for CASSESRAEGYTF.

In its sample, this clonotype was seen a few times. The gene calls are TRBV15 and TRBJ2-5; possible D gene TRBD1, 6 bases. Trimming stripped 5 bases from V and 5 bases from J, with 18 bases between. This CDR3 has 15 amino acids. Germline-derived CDR1 and CDR2 are LNHNV and YYDKDF (reference sequence). CDR3 DNA sequence: TGTGCCACCAGCGTTACAGGGTCCCTAGGGGAGACCCAGTACTTC. It yields the protein CATSVTGSLGETQYF.

V and J are TRBV18 and TRBJ2-1; D is perhaps TRBD1 or TRBD2 (6 bases each). With 3 bases removed from V and 5 bases from J, the gap between germline ends came to 26 bases. The germline gives CDR1 KGHSH, CDR2 LQKENI. The CDR3 is 19 amino acids. The CDR3 nucleotides are TGTGCCAGCTCACCCAGACTTGTGCTTCTCGGGGGCGCGGACAATGAGCAGTTCTTC. It codes for CASSPRLVLLGGADNEQFF.

This rearrangement joins TRBV12-3 or TRBV12-4 to TRBJ2-1; D might be TRBD2 (5 bases). CDR3 length: 17 amino acids. V was cut by 5 bases and J by 7 bases, with 24 bases left in between. CDR3 sequence (DNA): TGTGCCAGCAGTCCCTATATGGGTGGTAGCGCCTCTAATGAGCAGTTCTTC. It translates to CASSPYMGGSASNEQFF.

This clonotype showed up just a few times. The chain joins TRBV6-2 or TRBV6-3 to TRBJ2-5; 7 positions match TRBD1. The J call may be incorrect, as the DNA end agrees better with TRBJ2-7. The CDR3 is 22 residues long. The germline gives CDR1 MNHEY, CDR2 SVGEGT. The CDR3 DNA sequence: TGTGCCAGCAGACAGCTGGGACCATTAAACAGGGGACGGTCTCCCAGCTCCTACGAGCAGTACTTC. Translated, it gives CASRQLGPLNRGRSPSSYEQYF.

This clonotype was seen a handful of times. This chain joins TRBV29-1 and TRBJ2-1, with D tentatively TRBD1 or TRBD2 (5 bases each). The J call may be incorrect, as the DNA end agrees better with TRBJ2-7. This CDR3 comprises 16 residues. In germline, CDR1 is SQVTM, CDR2 ANQGSEA. CDR3 nucleotides: TGCAGCGTTTTGGGGGATCTGGATTCATCCTCCTACGAGCAGTACTTC. It encodes CSVLGDLDSSSYEQYF.

This clonotype was counted at least ten times. The J gene is TRBJ2-3, the V gene TRBV2, with a possible D match to TRBD1 (5 bases). V was shortened by 5 bases and J by 4 bases, with 10 bases between the two germline ends. Germline values: CDR1 SNHLY, CDR2 FYNNEI. CDR3 length: 13 amino acids. CDR3 residues: CASSLTGPDTQYF. CDR3 nucleotides: TGTGCCAGCAGTTTAACAGGTCCAGATACGCAGTATTTT.

The chain is built from TRBV9 and TRBJ2-3; D remains ambiguous. V lost 5 bases to trimming and J lost 5 bases, with 12 bases between them. Germline V gene lookup returns CDR1 SGDLS and CDR2 YYNGEE. The CDR3 covers 13 residues. The CDR3 sequence: CASSGRPLDTQYF. In DNA, the CDR3 is TGTGCCAGCAGTGGACGACCCCTAGATACGCAGTATTTT.

The V call is TRBV20-1, the J call TRBJ2-1; TRBD1 might be the D (6 bases). V gave up 5 bases and J gave up 4 bases, with 15 bases separating them. Germline V CDR1 and CDR2: DFQATT, SNEGSKA (reference sequence). The CDR3 runs 14 residues. In DNA, the CDR3 is TGCAGTGCTTGCAGGGGAAGTTTGTACAATGAGCAGTTCTTC. Translating it yields CSACRGSLYNEQFF.

This clonotype appeared a few times. The chain uses TRBV7-8 and TRBJ2-1; a weak D match, TRBD1 (5 bases). The CDR3 is made up of 13 amino acids. Trimming removed 7 bases from V and 4 bases from J, with 11 bases in between. Germline values: CDR1 SGHVS, CDR2 FQNEAQ. This chain's CDR3 is CASIPDSYNEQFF. The CDR3 nucleotides are TGTGCCAGCATTCCCGACAGTTACAATGAGCAGTTCTTC.

This clonotype was found once. The CDR3 coding sequence is TGCAGTGCCCTGAAGGTTCGCAATGAGCAGTTCTTC. Encoded protein: CSALKVRNEQFF. The genes are TRBV20-1 and TRBJ2-1; D ambiguous. The CDR3 contains 12 residues. Trimming removed 6 bases at V and 6 bases at J, with 12 bases between. CDR1 is DFQATT, CDR2 SNEGSKA, per germline (reference sequence).

V and J are TRBV4-1 and TRBJ2-1; 11 bases are shared with TRBD2. The CDR3 runs to 15 residues. Germline CDR1 MGHRA, CDR2 YSYEKL. V shed 4 bases and J 5 bases; nucleotides not matched to a gene: 4. CDR3 in DNA: TGCGCCAGCAGCCTATATAGCGGGAGGGACAATGAGCAGTTCTTC. Its protein product is CASSLYSGRDNEQFF.

This chain links TRBV9 with TRBJ2-3, with 8 nucleotides matching TRBD1. CDR3 length equals 14 residues. Germline V gene data show CDR1 as SGDLS and CDR2 as YYNGEE. Unmatched junction bases numbered 2, after V lost 0 bases and J lost 5 bases. This chain's CDR3 is CASSVEQGGDTQYF. The DNA of the CDR3 is TGTGCCAGCAGCGTAGAACAGGGGGGAGATACGCAGTATTTT.

This sequence joins TRBV7-8 and TRBJ2-5; TRBD2 matches 10 bases. V was clipped by 5 bases and J by 4 bases; unmatched bases: 4. Germline values: CDR1 SGHVS, CDR2 FQNEAQ. The CDR3 is made up of 14 amino acids. CDR3 amino acids: CASSSGGARETQYF. For the CDR3, the DNA is TGTGCCAGCAGCAGCGGGGGGGCGCGAGAGACCCAGTACTTC. The full variable domain, its missing parts supplied by reference TRBV7-8 and TRBJ2-5, is GAGVSQSPRYKVAKRGQDVALRCDPISGHVSLFWYQQALGQGPEFLTYFQNEAQLDKSGLPSDRFFAERPEGSVSTLKIQRTQQEDSAVYLCASSSGGARETQYFGPGTRLLVL.

This clonotype has only a few counts. The gene calls are TRBV29-1 and TRBJ2-7, with 10 bases fitting TRBD2. The CDR3 contains 16 residues. Looked up from germline, CDR1 is SQVTM and CDR2 is ANQGSEA. Losses at the gene ends were 1 base for V and 3 bases for J; bases not matched to a gene: 9. The CDR3 nucleotides are TGCAGCGTTGAAGTTGGGGATAGCGGGAGGCTCTACGAGCAGTACTTC. As protein: CSVEVGDSGRLYEQYF.

V and J are TRBV4-2 and TRBJ1-2; D call uncertain. With 1 base removed from V and 6 bases from J, the gap between germline ends came to 6 bases. The germline gives CDR1 LGHNA, CDR2 YNFKEQ. There are 12 residues in the CDR3. CDR3 residues: CASSQVLDGYTF. The CDR3 coding sequence is TGTGCCAGCAGCCAAGTCTTAGATGGCTACACCTTC.

The rearrangement joins TRBV7-2 to TRBJ2-3; 12 bases map to TRBD2. The germline V gene has CDR1 SGHTA and CDR2 FQGNSA. The V segment lost 5 bases and the J segment 3 bases; nucleotides outside the gene matches: 3. The CDR3 loop spans 15 amino acids. The CDR3 region is CASSQTSGSTDTQYF. The DNA for the CDR3 is TGTGCCAGCAGCCAGACTAGCGGGAGTACAGATACGCAGTATTTT.

This clonotype has ten or more counts. CDR3: CASSVGGTNEKLFF. The CDR3, as DNA: TGTGCCAGCAGCGTAGGAGGTACTAATGAAAAACTGTTTTTT. The chain recombines TRBV9 with TRBJ1-4; D unresolved. Deletions cut 0 bases from V and 2 bases from J, with 5 bases between. The germline V gene has CDR1 SGDLS and CDR2 YYNGEE. The CDR3 totals 14 residues.

This clonotype has a single count. V usage is TRBV4-1 and J usage is TRBJ1-1, with no clear D. The CDR3 is 16 amino acids. V was shortened by 1 base and J by 1 base, with 13 bases between the two germline ends. CDR1 and CDR2 (germline): MGHRA, YSYEKL. The CDR3: CASSQGAQIKNTEAFF. CDR3 in DNA: TGCGCCAGCAGCCAAGGAGCCCAGATTAAGAACACTGAAGCTTTCTTT.

This clonotype was counted a few times. The rearrangement uses TRBV20-1 and TRBJ1-2; D remains unclear. The V gene lost 4 bases and the J gene lost 0 bases, with 15 bases spanning the gap. The CDR3 covers 15 residues. Germline V gene sequence: CDR1 DFQATT, CDR2 SNEGSKA (reference sequence). DNA for the CDR3: TGCAGTGCTACAAGACCGGCCGTAGCTAACTATGGCTACACCTTC. Protein sequence: CSATRPAVANYGYTF.

The genes are TRBV18 and TRBJ2-1; no clear D gene. CDR3 length: 12 amino acids. In germline, CDR1 is KGHSH, CDR2 LQKENI. Trimming cost V 4 bases and J 6 bases, with 7 bases left between them. The CDR3 spells CASSRLINEQFF. CDR3 in DNA: TGTGCCAGCTCACGCCTGATCAATGAGCAGTTCTTC.

This clonotype showed up just a few times. The chain has TRBV4-2 and TRBJ2-5, with 11 bases identical to TRBD2. Trimming at V came to 6 bases and at J to 4 bases, leaving 4 bases not matched to a gene. Germline V lookup: CDR1 LGHNA, CDR2 YNFKEQ. This CDR3 spans 14 amino acids. CDR3: CASRDSGGAETQYF. The CDR3 nucleotides read TGTGCCAGCAGGGATAGCGGGGGGGCAGAGACCCAGTACTTC.

In its sample, this clonotype was seen a few times. The chain carries TRBV5-1 and TRBJ2-3; D may be TRBD2 (6 bases). Trimming stripped 4 bases from V and 10 bases from J, with 22 bases between. Germline V gene sequence: CDR1 SGHRS, CDR2 YFSETQ. This CDR3 is built from 15 residues. The CDR3 is CASSRTGLPGDAQYF. The CDR3 coding sequence is TGCGCCAGCAGCCGCACGGGACTCCCAGGTGATGCGCAGTATTTT.

CDR3: CASSYSVGGKLFF. The CDR3 DNA sequence: TGTGCCAGCAGTTACTCCGTGGGGGGAAAACTGTTTTTT. The chain recombines TRBV6-6 with TRBJ1-4; D perhaps matches TRBD1 (5 bases). Germline V gives CDR1 MNHNY, CDR2 SVGAGI (reference sequence). Trimming removed 0 bases at V and 10 bases at J, with 9 bases between. There are 13 residues in the CDR3.

This clonotype was counted between two and nine times. The chain employs TRBV20-1 and TRBJ1-1; D is ambiguous. This CDR3 is built from 12 residues. The V gene's germline CDR1 is DFQATT and CDR2 SNEGSKA (reference sequence). The CDR3 coding sequence is TGCAGCTCGGTGGGGTATAACACTGAAGCTTTCTTT. The encoded protein is CSSVGYNTEAFF.

The chain combines TRBV6-5 with TRBJ2-1; unclear D gene. Trimming stripped 0 bases from V and 8 bases from J, with 17 bases between. This CDR3 spans 16 amino acids. Germline V gives CDR1 MNHEY, CDR2 SVGAGI. The CDR3 here is CASSYSTPGLGYEQFF. CDR3 bases: TGTGCCAGCAGTTACTCGACGCCGGGTCTAGGGTATGAGCAGTTCTTC.